The 28 T cell receptor beta chains in this list originate from one sample, sequenced in a study of cytomegalovirus exposure and HLA in healthy donors. Data came from immunoSEQ multiplex PCR; TCRdb stores just in-frame clones and leaves some out. The table shows around 190,000 clones, with roughly 85% occurring only once. The sequenced material came from PBMCs. The receptors were gathered from a young man in good health and CMV-seropositive.

This rearrangement joins TRBV6-1 to TRBJ1-2; D is uncertain. The ends were cut back, 5 bases at V and 8 bases at J, with 15 bases in the middle. Germline-derived CDR1 and CDR2 are MNHNS and SASEGT. The CDR3 extends over 13 amino acids. The CDR3 here is CASSTTNSNGYTF. CDR3 in DNA: TGTGCCAGCAGTACGACAAATTCTAACGGCTACACCTTC.

V is TRBV5-4 and J is TRBJ2-6; no reliable D call. In germline, CDR1 is SGHNT, CDR2 YYREEE (reference sequence). CDR3 length: 16 residues. V was shortened by 1 base and J by 0 bases, with 8 bases between the two germline ends. The CDR3 DNA is TGTGCCAGCAGCTTGCCCGGGTTCTCTGGGGCCAACGTCCTGACTTTC. This translates into CASSLPGFSGANVLTF. The full variable domain, completed using reference TRBV5-4 and TRBJ2-6, is ETGVTQSPTHLIKTRGQQVTLRCSSQSGHNTVSWYQQALGQGPQFIFQYYREEENGRGNFPPRFSGLQFPNYSSELNVNALELDDSALYLCASSLPGFSGANVLTFGAGSRLTVL.

The genes are TRBV2 and TRBJ1-4; 8 bases match TRBD1. With 5 bases clipped from V and 4 bases from J, the junction kept 3 bases outside the gene matches. The germline CDR1 and CDR2 sequences are SNHLY and FYNNEI. The CDR3 is 14 amino acids. CDR3 DNA: TGTGCCAGCAGTCGGACAGGGTTTAATGAAAAACTGTTTTTT. Its protein is CASSRTGFNEKLFF.

This clone was counted a single time. The chain links TRBV5-1 to TRBJ1-4; D remains ambiguous. Looked up from germline, CDR1 is SGHRS and CDR2 is YFSETQ. The germline V and J ends were trimmed by 8 bases and 6 bases, with 11 bases remaining between them. The CDR3 has 12 amino acids. CDR3 sequence: CARWASDEKLFF. DNA of the CDR3: TGCGCCAGATGGGCGTCCGATGAAAAACTGTTTTTT.

The CDR3 DNA is TGTGCCAGCAGTTTATCGAAGGGGGCATTGGTTTACAATGAGCAGTTCTTC. Protein sequence: CASSLSKGALVYNEQFF. This chain joins TRBV27 and TRBJ2-1; 7 bases are a match to TRBD1. Germline lookup yields CDR1 MNHEY and CDR2 SMNVEV (reference sequence). V was clipped by 0 bases and J by 4 bases; unmatched bases: 9. The CDR3 extends over 17 amino acids.

The chain couples TRBV6-1 to TRBJ2-7; 9 bases agree with TRBD1. The CDR3 is 14 residues long. The trim removed 7 bases at V and 2 bases at J, leaving 6 bases unmatched. The germline V gene encodes CDR1 MNHNS and CDR2 SASEGT. CDR3 nucleotide sequence: TGTGCCAGCACCGGGGACAGGGCCACCTACGAGCAGTACTTC. This encodes CASTGDRATYEQYF.

The chain couples TRBV6-1 to TRBJ1-2; D may be TRBD1 (6 bases). The CDR3 contains 15 residues. Trimming removed 8 bases at V and 2 bases at J, with 18 bases between. Germline V gives CDR1 MNHNS, CDR2 SASEGT. CDR3 residues: CASAPIRGANYGYTF. The CDR3 DNA is TGTGCCAGCGCTCCTATCAGGGGCGCAAACTATGGCTACACCTTC.

The CDR3, as DNA: TGTGCCAGCAGTTTATCGGCGCAGGGGGCCGGGGAGCTGTTTTTT. Protein: CASSLSAQGAGELFF. The J gene is TRBJ2-2, the V gene TRBV27, with 7 bases fitting TRBD1. With 0 bases clipped from V and 6 bases from J, the junction kept 4 bases outside the gene matches. The CDR3 covers 15 residues. Germline V gene data show CDR1 as MNHEY and CDR2 as SMNVEV (reference sequence).

The chain combines TRBV27 with TRBJ2-7, with 8 bases lining up with TRBD2. Germline V gives CDR1 MNHEY, CDR2 SMNVEV (reference sequence). The CDR3 consists of 15 residues. The junction had 9 bases not matched to a gene; V was cut back by 5 bases and J by 3 bases. The CDR3 sequence is CASSLSGRGDYEQYF. For the CDR3, the DNA is TGTGCCAGCAGTCTTAGCGGGCGGGGGGACTACGAGCAGTACTTC.

This clone was observed once. The V and J genes are TRBV28 and TRBJ2-1; TRBD2 matches at 9 bases. The germline CDR1 and CDR2 sequences are MDHEN and SYDVKM. CDR3 length equals 17 residues. Trimming took 6 bases from V and 7 from J; bases not matched to a gene: 16. Here the CDR3 reads CASSPLLVAGDGNEQFF. CDR3 DNA: TGTGCCAGCAGCCCTCTACTAGTAGCGGGAGATGGGAATGAGCAGTTCTTC.

The chain joins TRBV6-4 to TRBJ2-7; the D gene is possibly TRBD1 (5 bases). Trimming cost V 0 bases and J 7 bases, with 7 bases left between them. Germline assignment: CDR1 MRHNA and CDR2 SNTAGT. This CDR3 comprises 12 residues. The CDR3 is CASSDSRTEQYF. In DNA form, the CDR3 reads TGTGCCAGCAGTGACTCCCGGACAGAGCAGTACTTC.

The chain recombines TRBV15 with TRBJ1-1; 9 bases are shared with TRBD1. The CDR3 extends over 13 amino acids. Trimming at V came to 5 bases and at J to 8 bases, leaving 6 bases not matched to a gene. Germline lookup yields CDR1 LNHNV and CDR2 YYDKDF (reference sequence). The CDR3 is CATSGNRGREAFF. The CDR3 region has the DNA TGTGCCACCAGCGGGAACAGGGGGCGCGAAGCTTTCTTT. The full variable domain, completed using reference TRBV15 and TRBJ1-1, is DAMVIQNPRYQVTQFGKPVTLSCSQTLNHNVMYWYQQKSSQAPKLLFHYYDKDFNNEADTPDNFQSRRPNTSFCFLDIRSPGLGDTAMYLCATSGNRGREAFFGQGTRLTVV.

The chain has TRBV27 and TRBJ2-1, with a weak D call TRBD2 (5 bases). Trimming took off 2 bases at V and 10 bases at J, with 18 bases between the two ends. The CDR3 covers 15 residues. CDR1 is MNHEY and CDR2 is SMNVEV in the germline V gene (reference sequence). CDR3 in DNA: TGTGCCAGCAGTTTAAATCCGAGAGGGAGAGGGGAGCAGTTCTTC. Translating it yields CASSLNPRGRGEQFF.

In its sample, this clone was seen once. As DNA, the CDR3 is TGTGCCAGCAGCTTGGTTGGAGGGGGCTCGGCAGGGACCCTCCACTTT. It is translated as CASSLVGGGSAGTLHF. The chain links TRBV5-6 to TRBJ1-6; 7 bases align to TRBD1. Germline-derived CDR1 and CDR2 are SGHDT and YYEEEE. The CDR3 loop spans 16 amino acids. With V trimmed by 0 bases and J by 14 bases, 14 bases remained unmatched. The full variable domain, with the rest looked up from reference TRBV5-6 and TRBJ1-6, is DAGVTQSPTHLIKTRGQQVTLRCSPKSGHDTVSWYQQALGQGPQFIFQYYEEEERQRGNFPDRFSGHQFPNYSSELNVNALLLGDSALYLCASSLVGGGSAGTLHFGNGTRLTVT.

V gene TRBV5-6 combines with J gene TRBJ1-4, with 8 bases fitting TRBD1. Losses at the gene ends were 3 bases for V and 2 bases for J; bases not matched to a gene: 3. CDR1 is SGHDT and CDR2 is YYEEEE in the germline V gene. The CDR3 has 15 amino acids. The CDR3 sequence: CASSSGGWTNEKLFF. CDR3 nucleotides: TGTGCCAGCAGCTCAGGGGGCTGGACTAATGAAAAACTGTTTTTT. The complete variable domain, with remaining parts taken from reference TRBV5-6 and TRBJ1-4, reads DAGVTQSPTHLIKTRGQQVTLRCSPKSGHDTVSWYQQALGQGPQFIFQYYEEEERQRGNFPDRFSGHQFPNYSSELNVNALLLGDSALYLCASSSGGWTNEKLFFGSGTQLSVL.

This chain joins TRBV28 and TRBJ1-2; no definite D call. CDR3 length: 16 amino acids. Germline V gene sequence: CDR1 MDHEN, CDR2 SYDVKM. V was trimmed by 8 bases and J by 0 bases, leaving 19 bases between them. In DNA form, the CDR3 reads TGTGCCAGCCGTTCGACACGTCGGCAAGCTAACTATGGCTACACCTTC. It is translated as CASRSTRRQANYGYTF.

J is TRBJ1-6 and V is TRBV7-9; D is perhaps TRBD1 (5 bases). This CDR3 region has 14 residues. Trimming shortened V by 2 bases and J by 7 bases, and 9 bases separated the two germline ends. CDR1 and CDR2 (germline): SEHNR, FQNEAQ (reference sequence). The CDR3 spells CASSLSQGNSPLHF. CDR3 DNA sequence: TGTGCCAGCAGCTTAAGTCAGGGAAATTCACCCCTCCACTTT.

The chain combines TRBV2 with TRBJ2-5; D possibly corresponds to TRBD2 (6 bases). Germline lookup yields CDR1 SNHLY and CDR2 FYNNEI. Trimming stripped 1 base from V and 5 bases from J, with 14 bases between. The CDR3 sequence is 15 residues long. The CDR3 DNA sequence: TGTGCCAGCAGTGAAGGGAGGGGACTGCTTGAGACCCAGTACTTC. Its translation is CASSEGRGLLETQYF.

This chain uses TRBV7-2 with TRBJ2-3, with 9 nucleotides matching TRBD2. Trimming at V came to 5 bases and at J to 8 bases, leaving 14 bases not matched to a gene. The germline V gene encodes CDR1 SGHTA and CDR2 FQGNSA. The CDR3 is 16 amino acids. The CDR3 sequence: CASSPPGGGVPATQYF. For the CDR3, the DNA is TGTGCCAGCAGCCCGCCGGGCGGGGGGGTCCCGGCTACGCAGTATTTT.

The chain couples TRBV6-4 to TRBJ2-3; 8 positions match TRBD1. The V gene's germline CDR1 is MRHNA and CDR2 SNTAGT. The V segment lost 2 bases and the J segment 8 bases; nucleotides outside the gene matches: 12. The CDR3 is 16 amino acids. DNA for the CDR3: TGTGCCAGCAGTGACACTAGGACAGGGAAGGGAGCTACGCAGTATTTT. It is translated as CASSDTRTGKGATQYF.

The genes are TRBV7-2 and TRBJ2-3, with D possibly being TRBD1 (6 bases). The V gene lost 5 bases and the J gene lost 2 bases, with 14 bases spanning the gap. The CDR3 totals 15 residues. Germline CDR1 is SGHTA and CDR2 is FQGNSA. CDR3 sequence: CASSQGWGSTDTQYF. The CDR3 nucleotides read TGTGCCAGCAGCCAGGGGTGGGGGTCCACAGATACGCAGTATTTT.

This chain connects TRBV5-6 to TRBJ2-2; D call uncertain. Germline lookup yields CDR1 SGHDT and CDR2 YYEEEE. The CDR3 is 16 amino acids. V was trimmed by 0 bases and J by 4 bases, leaving 13 bases between them. CDR3 nucleotides: TGTGCCAGCAGCTTGGCTAACCCGCCCCTCACCGGGGAGCTGTTTTTT. Protein: CASSLANPPLTGELFF.

This clone was seen just once. The rearrangement links TRBV27 to TRBJ2-4; D possibly corresponds to TRBD2 (6 bases). This CDR3 contains 14 residues. Germline CDR1 and CDR2: MNHEY and SMNVEV (reference sequence). V was trimmed by 6 bases and J by 0 bases, leaving 9 bases between them. The CDR3 sequence is CASRGGGAKNIQYF. CDR3 nucleotide sequence: TGTGCCAGCAGGGGAGGTGGAGCCAAAAACATTCAGTACTTC.

With respect to this clone: Other DNA sequences within the sample encode an identical CDR3. The J gene is TRBJ1-5, the V gene TRBV15; weak D call: TRBD1 (5 bases). Trimming shortened V by 0 bases and J by 4 bases, and 10 bases separated the two germline ends. Germline CDR1 LNHNV, CDR2 YYDKDF (reference sequence). CDR3 size: 15 residues. The CDR3 loop is CATSRDLGGNQPQHF. DNA for the CDR3: TGTGCCACCAGCAGAGACTTGGGGGGGAATCAGCCCCAGCATTTT.

There are a few counts of this clone. The V gene is TRBV5-6, the J gene TRBJ1-2; 7 bases align to TRBD1. J gave up 4 bases and V 3 bases, and 3 bases lay outside the gene matches. From germline, CDR1 is SGHDT and CDR2 YYEEEE. The CDR3 runs 13 residues. This CDR3 is CASSSTGTYGYTF. The CDR3 DNA reads TGTGCCAGCAGCTCGACAGGGACCTATGGCTACACCTTC. Variable domain in full (rest from reference TRBV5-6 and TRBJ1-2): DAGVTQSPTHLIKTRGQQVTLRCSPKSGHDTVSWYQQALGQGPQFIFQYYEEEERQRGNFPDRFSGHQFPNYSSELNVNALLLGDSALYLCASSSTGTYGYTFGSGTRLTVV.

CDR3 coding DNA: TGCGCCAGCAGCTTGGGGACAGGGTGGACCGGGGAGCTGTTTTTT. Residues: CASSLGTGWTGELFF. The chain links TRBV5-1 to TRBJ2-2, with TRBD1 matching 8 bases. Germline lookup yields CDR1 SGHRS and CDR2 YFSETQ. Losses at the gene ends were 0 bases for V and 5 bases for J; bases not matched to a gene: 3. The length of the CDR3 is 15 residues.

The chain recombines TRBV4-2 with TRBJ2-1; 8 nucleotides line up with TRBD2. The CDR3 has 16 amino acids. Germline V gene sequence: CDR1 LGHNA, CDR2 YNFKEQ. With 0 bases clipped from V and 6 bases from J, the junction kept 7 bases outside the gene matches. Here the CDR3 reads CASSQDVSSGGNEQFF. CDR3 in DNA: TGTGCCAGCAGCCAAGATGTATCCAGCGGGGGCAATGAGCAGTTCTTC.

The J gene is TRBJ1-5, the V gene TRBV14; D possibly corresponds to TRBD1 (6 bases). CDR1 and CDR2 (germline): SGHDN, FVKESK. This CDR3 is built from 13 residues. V was shortened by 1 base and J by 7 bases, with 8 bases between the two germline ends. Here the CDR3 DNA reads TGTGCCAGCAGCCAAGCAGGGGCGCAGCCCCAGCATTTT. Its translation is CASSQAGAQPQHF.